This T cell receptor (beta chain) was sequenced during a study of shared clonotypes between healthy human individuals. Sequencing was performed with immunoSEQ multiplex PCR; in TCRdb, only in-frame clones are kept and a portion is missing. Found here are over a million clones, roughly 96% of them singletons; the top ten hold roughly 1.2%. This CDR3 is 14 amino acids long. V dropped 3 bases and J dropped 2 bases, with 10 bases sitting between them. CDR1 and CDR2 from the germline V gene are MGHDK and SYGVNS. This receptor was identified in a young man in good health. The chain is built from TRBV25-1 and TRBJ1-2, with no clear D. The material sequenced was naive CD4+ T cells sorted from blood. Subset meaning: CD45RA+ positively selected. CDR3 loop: CASSDFGSNYGYTF. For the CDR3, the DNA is TGTGCCAGCAGTGACTTCGGCAGCAACTATGGCTACACCTTC.